This T cell receptor (beta chain) appears in the sequencing data of a study of CD8 T cells in Susac syndrome. Random-hexamer reverse transcription was applied to roughly 0.45 to 1 ug RNA. TCRdb re-derived calls from the immunoSEQ multiplex PCR reads in MiXCR, one entry per CDR3 protein. The data contain 210,000 or so distinct CDR3 sequences, roughly nine tenths of them seen just once; the ten biggest clones take up about 0.12%. This CDR3 spans 14 amino acids. Trimming cost V 6 bases and J 2 bases; bases outside gene matches: 3. Germline-derived CDR1 and CDR2 are ENHRY and SYGVKD. CD8+ and CD4+ T cells from blood underwent TCR beta sequencing. TEMRA cells were FACS-enriched and CD8+ and CD4+ T cells negatively isolated. There are a few counts of this clonotype.

The rearrangement uses TRBV10-3 and TRBJ2-7; 11 bases fit TRBD1. Sample: CD8+ T cells from PBMCs. The source is a human donor with multiple sclerosis. CDR3 sequence: CAISPGQGAYEQYF. The CDR3 nucleotides are TGTGCCATCAGCCCGGGACAGGGGGCCTACGAGCAGTACTTC.